The sequence of this T cell receptor beta chain was determined in a study of beta chain features in type 1 diabetes. Expressed TCRB transcripts were sequenced after all isolated RNA was converted to cDNA. Assay used: immunoSEQ multiplex PCR; TCRdb lists only in-frame clones, some missing. The data show hundreds of thousands of clones, approximately 11% seen once. Overall study results and limits: Researchers report that Type 1 diabetes patients had moderately but significantly shorter TCRB CDR3s across all four CD4+ subsets. Patients with type 1 diabetes carried fewer insertions and had more deletions at their VDJ junctions. The similarity of naive, central memory and Treg TCRB repertoires appeared greater among patients than among healthy donors. The question of HLA type influencing TCRB rearrangement was one that remained unresolved here.

One heparinised draw, averaging roughly 0.12 L, was taken per donor. Notes on this clone: Antigen: not known.

The germline gives CDR1 LGHNA, CDR2 YNFKEQ. With 7 bases removed from V and 7 bases from J, the gap between germline ends came to 28 bases. CDR3 length equals 18 residues. This TCR was sampled from a man aged 25-40 years with type 1 diabetes. The specimen sequenced was naive CD4+ T cells from blood. The rearrangement joins TRBV4-2 to TRBJ1-4; possibly TRBD1 for D (5 bases). CDR3: CASKTNTGLLSGGEKLFF. CDR3 DNA sequence: TGTGCCAGCAAAACCAATACGGGACTCCTAAGCGGTGGTGAAAAACTGTTTTTT.